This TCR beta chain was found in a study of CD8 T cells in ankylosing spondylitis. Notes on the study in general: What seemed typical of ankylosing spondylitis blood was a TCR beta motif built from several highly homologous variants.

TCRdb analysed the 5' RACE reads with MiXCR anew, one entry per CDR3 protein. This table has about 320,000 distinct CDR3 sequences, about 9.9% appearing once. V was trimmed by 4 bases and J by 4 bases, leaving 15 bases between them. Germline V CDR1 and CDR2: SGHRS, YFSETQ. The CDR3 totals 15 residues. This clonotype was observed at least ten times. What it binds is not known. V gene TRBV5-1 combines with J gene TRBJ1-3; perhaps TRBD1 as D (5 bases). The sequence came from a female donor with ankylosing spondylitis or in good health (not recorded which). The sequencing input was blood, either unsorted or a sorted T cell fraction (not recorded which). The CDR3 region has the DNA TGCGCCAGCAGCCCGCCATTGGGGGAAGGAAACACCATATATTTT. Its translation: CASSPPLGEGNTIYF. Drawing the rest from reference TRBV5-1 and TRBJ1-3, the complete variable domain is KAGVTQTPRYLIKTRGQQVTLSCSPISGHRSVSWYQQTPGQGLQFLFEYFSETQRNKGNFPGRFSGRQFSNSRSEMNVSTLELGDSALYLCASSPPLGEGNTIYFGEGSWLTVV.